The TCR beta chain described here comes from a study of T-cell memory formation after mild COVID-19. This clonotype has ten or more counts. Its specificity is not known. Germline-derived CDR1 and CDR2 are MGHRA and YSYEKL. Losses at the gene ends were 6 bases for V and 5 bases for J; bases not matched to a gene: 10. This CDR3 is built from 15 residues. TCR alpha and TCR beta cDNA libraries with sample barcodes and UMIs came from 5'RACE using constant-segment primers. TCRdb passed the 5' RACE reads through MiXCR, listing each CDR3 protein once. The repertoire holds around 250,000 distinct CDR3 sequences, around 10% seen once, with roughly 21% in the top ten. Broader study findings: Mainly in CM and EM were contracting CD4+ clones; CD8+ were in EMRA.

The clonotype was recovered from a man between 18 and 35 years old who had mild COVID-19 (a few samples of this study predate the infection). Cell type and time point are not known. The sequencing sample was made of PBMCs or a T cell subset sorted from them (not recorded which). The chain has TRBV4-1 and TRBJ2-5; 9 bases are a match to TRBD2. CDR3 sequence: CASRSEGLAGETQYF. The CDR3 bases are TGCGCCAGCAGGTCGGAGGGACTAGCTGGGGAGACCCAGTACTTC.